This passage covers 26 T cell receptor beta chains from one sample sequenced in a study of memory CD4+ T cells and cytomegalovirus serostatus. Single viable CD3+CD4+CD8-CD45RO+ cells were sorted as the memory CD4+ T cells. The data were produced by immunoSEQ multiplex PCR, yet TCRdb's version contains in-frame clones alone and is incomplete. The sample lists under 80,000 clones; 80% to 85% were seen once. The sample was memory CD4+ T cells from blood. Source of these receptors: an adult in good health and CMV-seronegative.

The chain recombines TRBV18 with TRBJ1-1; no clear D gene. V lost 0 bases to trimming and J lost 6 bases, with 14 bases between them. Germline V gene lookup returns CDR1 KGHSH and CDR2 LQKENI. This CDR3 spans 15 amino acids. CDR3 sequence reads: CASSPPGFASPEAFF. The CDR3 nucleotides are TGTGCCAGCTCACCACCGGGTTTCGCCAGTCCTGAAGCTTTCTTT.

V and J are TRBV5-1 and TRBJ2-1; no reliable D call. Germline V gene data show CDR1 as SGHRS and CDR2 as YFSETQ. This CDR3 has 14 residues. With 4 bases removed from V and 8 bases from J, the gap between germline ends came to 16 bases. CDR3: CASSPGGRGDEQFF. CDR3 sequence (DNA): TGCGCCAGCAGCCCCGGTGGGCGCGGAGATGAGCAGTTCTTC.

The CDR3 spells CASSFEYSGNTIYF. The CDR3 region has the DNA TGTGCCAGCAGCTTCGAGTATTCTGGAAACACCATATATTTT. This chain links TRBV9 with TRBJ1-3; D ambiguous. This CDR3 has 14 amino acids. CDR1 and CDR2 (germline): SGDLS, YYNGEE. Trimming removed 4 bases at V and 1 base at J, with 9 bases between.

The chain has TRBV9 and TRBJ1-2, with TRBD1 as a possible D gene (5 bases). V was clipped by 0 bases and J by 8 bases, with 23 bases between them. The V gene's germline CDR1 is SGDLS and CDR2 YYNGEE. CDR3 length equals 17 residues. CDR3 sequence reads: CASSVVPQGYSLGGYTF. The CDR3, as DNA: TGTGCCAGCAGCGTAGTCCCCCAGGGATACTCATTAGGCGGCTACACCTTC. Full variable domain (remainder filled in from reference TRBV9 and TRBJ1-2): DSGVTQTPKHLITATGQRVTLRCSPRSGDLSVYWYQQSLDQGLQFLIQYYNGEERAKGNILERFSAQQFPDLHSELNLSSLELGDSALYFCASSVVPQGYSLGGYTFGSGTRLTVV.

This rearrangement joins TRBV18 to TRBJ2-1, with 9 bases identical to TRBD1. The CDR3 has 16 amino acids. The V gene's germline CDR1 is KGHSH and CDR2 LQKENI. The J segment lost 9 bases and the V segment lost 2 bases, leaving 11 bases of the junction unmatched. The CDR3, as DNA: TGTGCCAGCTCACCAAACAAACAGGGGGCCGGTGGTGAGCAGTTCTTC. Translation: CASSPNKQGAGGEQFF.

The V and J genes are TRBV5-6 and TRBJ1-1; possible D gene TRBD1, 5 bases. Germline V gene lookup returns CDR1 SGHDT and CDR2 YYEEEE. This CDR3 has 11 amino acids. Trimming left V 5 bases short and J 7 bases short, with 9 bases between. CDR3 sequence reads: CASRRGGEAFF. CDR3 nucleotide sequence: TGTGCCAGCAGGAGGGGCGGTGAAGCTTTCTTT.

The rearrangement uses TRBV18 and TRBJ1-1; possible D gene TRBD1, 5 bases. Trimming left V 2 bases short and J 4 bases short, with 8 bases between. The CDR3 contains 13 residues. Looked up from germline, CDR1 is KGHSH and CDR2 is LQKENI. CDR3 DNA: TGTGCCAGCTCACCAGGGGGATCCACTGAAGCTTTCTTT. It codes for CASSPGGSTEAFF.

V is TRBV27 and J is TRBJ2-3, with D unclear. The CDR3 covers 13 residues. Trimming left V 4 bases short and J 6 bases short, with 11 bases between. CDR1 MNHEY and CDR2 SMNVEV come from the germline V gene (reference sequence). This chain's CDR3 is CASSSTSLDTQYF. CDR3 coding DNA: TGTGCCAGCAGTTCGACATCCCTCGATACGCAGTATTTT.

The V call is TRBV30, the J call TRBJ1-4; 9 bases line up with TRBD1. Germline V gene data show CDR1 as GTSNPN and CDR2 as SVGIG (reference sequence). With V trimmed by 2 bases and J by 8 bases, 9 bases remained unmatched. This CDR3 has 15 amino acids. The chain's CDR3 is CAWSQSTGGREKLFF. In nucleotides, the CDR3 is TGTGCCTGGAGTCAATCGACAGGGGGTCGGGAAAAACTGTTTTTT.

The CDR3 DNA reads as TGTGCCAGCAGCCCGACTAGGGTCACCGGGGAGCTGTTTTTT. Protein: CASSPTRVTGELFF. V usage is TRBV6-1 and J usage is TRBJ2-2; perhaps TRBD2 as D (6 bases). V was pared by 6 bases and J by 4 bases, with 12 bases between. CDR1 is MNHNS, CDR2 SASEGT, per germline. This CDR3 spans 14 amino acids.

This sequence joins TRBV29-1 and TRBJ1-1; D is unclear. This CDR3 spans 15 amino acids. V gave up 7 bases and J gave up 2 bases, with 20 bases separating them. Germline lookup yields CDR1 SQVTM and CDR2 ANQGSEA. The CDR3 DNA follows: TGCAGCGGACTGTTATCTTGGGCGACAAACACTGAAGCTTTCTTT. Protein sequence: CSGLLSWATNTEAFF.

This chain connects TRBV6-6 to TRBJ1-1, with 10 bases fitting TRBD1. The CDR3 length is 15 residues. The germline CDR1 and CDR2 sequences are MNHNY and SVGAGI (reference sequence). Trimming took 10 bases from V and 0 from J; bases not matched to a gene: 8. The CDR3 sequence: CATYRDRGLNTEAFF. The CDR3 DNA sequence: TGTGCCACCTACCGGGACAGGGGCCTGAACACTGAAGCTTTCTTT.

The chain combines TRBV10-1 with TRBJ2-2, with 9 bases that match TRBD1. V shed 7 bases and J 6 bases; nucleotides not matched to a gene: 3. From germline, CDR1 is WNHNN and CDR2 SYGVQD (reference sequence). This CDR3 has 13 amino acids. The CDR3 loop reads CASKGTGSGELFF. Here the CDR3 DNA reads TGCGCCAGCAAGGGGACAGGGTCCGGGGAGCTGTTTTTT.

V and J are TRBV18 and TRBJ1-1; TRBD1 is a possible D gene (5 bases). The germline V and J ends were trimmed by 2 bases and 1 base, with 14 bases remaining between them. The V gene's germline CDR1 is KGHSH and CDR2 LQKENI. The CDR3 sequence is 16 residues long. CDR3 loop: CASSPGLGGENTEAFF. CDR3 in DNA: TGTGCCAGCTCACCAGGTCTGGGGGGGGAGAACACTGAAGCTTTCTTT.

The V and J genes are TRBV11-2 and TRBJ1-5, with D unresolved. The germline V gene has CDR1 SGHAT and CDR2 FQNNGV. V was clipped by 1 base and J by 5 bases, with 6 bases between them. The CDR3 runs 13 residues. CDR3 nucleotide sequence: TGTGCCAGCAGCTTAGTGAGCTATCAGCCCCAGCATTTT. Translated: CASSLVSYQPQHF.

This clone was counted only a few times. V is TRBV5-1 and J is TRBJ2-1; D ambiguous. V lost 0 bases and J 8 bases, leaving 12 bases between the germline ends. This CDR3 contains 14 residues. CDR1 is SGHRS, CDR2 YFSETQ, per germline. CDR3 coding DNA: TGCGCCAGCAGCTTGGGGGGTAGTCTGGATGAGCAGTTCTTC. The encoded protein is CASSLGGSLDEQFF.

This chain joins TRBV28 and TRBJ1-2; D perhaps matches TRBD1 (6 bases). Germline loops: CDR1 MDHEN, CDR2 SYDVKM. The CDR3 contains 13 residues. With 4 bases removed from V and 8 bases from J, the gap between germline ends came to 14 bases. CDR3 sequence (DNA): TGTGCCAGCAGTTCATCACAGGGTCGGGGCTACACCTTC. This translates into CASSSSQGRGYTF.

V and J are TRBV19 and TRBJ1-6; D is undetermined. The V end lost 4 bases, the J end lost 9 bases, and 16 bases lay between the germline ends. Germline V gene lookup returns CDR1 LNHDA and CDR2 SQIVND (reference sequence). CDR3 size: 15 residues. The chain's CDR3 is CASSTRTDLGSPLHF. The CDR3 DNA reads as TGTGCCAGTAGTACCCGGACGGACCTGGGTTCACCCCTCCACTTT.

This clone is categorized as medium-sized. CDR3 residues: CASSLQGANTGELFF. The CDR3 nucleotides are TGTGCCAGCAGCTTACAGGGGGCGAACACCGGGGAGCTGTTTTTT. The J gene is TRBJ2-2, the V gene TRBV7-6; 7 nucleotides agree with TRBD1. CDR3 length: 15 residues. The germline V gene encodes CDR1 SGHVS and CDR2 FNYEAQ. V shed 2 bases, J shed 0 bases, and the junction held 0 bases outside the gene matches.

The V and J genes are TRBV7-3 and TRBJ2-5, with TRBD2 matching over 7 bases. The V gene's germline CDR1 is SGHTA and CDR2 FQGTGA. This CDR3 has 14 amino acids. V dropped 2 bases and J dropped 4; count of bases not matched to a gene: 4. CDR3 DNA sequence: TGTGCCAGCAGCTTAGGGGGGGACGCAGAGACCCAGTACTTC. Translation gives CASSLGGDAETQYF.

On this clone itself: A junction boundary mismatches the germline segment, possibly from a read error. V and J are TRBV2 and TRBJ2-7, with 7 positions matching TRBD2. Looked up from germline, CDR1 is SNHLY and CDR2 is FYNNEI. The CDR3 spans 14 residues. CDR3 in amino acids: CGSRAGTNSYEQYF. The CDR3 region has the DNA TGTGGCAGCAGGGCCGGGACTAACTCCTACGAGCAGTACTTC.

This clone is termed medium-sized. The V and J genes are TRBV30 and TRBJ2-3; 8 bases fit TRBD2. Germline CDR1 GTSNPN, CDR2 SVGIG (reference sequence). The junction had 10 bases not matched to a gene; V was cut back by 3 bases and J by 5 bases. The CDR3 consists of 15 residues. The CDR3 DNA reads as TGTGCCTGGAGCGAAGCGGGAGTAGGGGGAGATACGCAGTATTTT. Translation: CAWSEAGVGGDTQYF. Based on the CDR3 plus reference TRBV30 and TRBJ2-3, the full variable domain is SQTIHQWPATLVQPVGSPLSLECTVEGTSNPNLYWYRQAAGRGLQLLFYSVGIGQISSEVPQNLSASRPQDRQFILSSKKLLLSDSGFYLCAWSEAGVGGDTQYFGPGTRLTVL.

This clone was seen more than once but under ten times. The chain carries TRBV14 and TRBJ2-1; TRBD1 aligns across 7 bases. The CDR3 length is 13 residues. The ends lost 6 bases at V and 9 bases at J; junction bases unmatched: 8. CDR1 and CDR2 (germline): SGHDN, FVKESK. The CDR3 coding sequence is TGTGCCAGCAGTTACCTCAGGGGGTCTGAGCAGTTCTTC. The encoded protein is CASSYLRGSEQFF.

The gene calls are TRBV7-6 and TRBJ1-5, with D tentatively TRBD1 (5 bases). Germline V gene lookup returns CDR1 SGHVS and CDR2 FNYEAQ. Between the trimmed V and J ends, which lost 5 bases and 2 bases, there was a span of 10 bases. This CDR3 region has 14 residues. The CDR3 nucleotides read TGTGCCAGCAGCCCCGGGGGGGGCAATCAGCCCCAGCATTTT. This sequence encodes CASSPGGGNQPQHF. The full variable domain, rest sourced from reference TRBV7-6 and TRBJ1-5, is GAGVSQSPRYKVTKRGQDVALRCDPISGHVSLYWYRQALGQGPEFLTYFNYEAQQDKSGLPNDRFSAERPEGSISTLTIQRTEQRDSAMYRCASSPGGGNQPQHFGDGTRLSIL.

The CDR3 loop reads CASSFFVLNEQFF. The CDR3 coding sequence is TGTGCCAGCAGTTTTTTCGTTCTCAATGAGCAGTTCTTC. The rearrangement links TRBV28 to TRBJ2-1, with unresolved D. Germline V lookup: CDR1 MDHEN, CDR2 SYDVKM. The length of the CDR3 is 13 residues. With 3 bases removed from V and 6 bases from J, the gap between germline ends came to 9 bases.

The count of this clone is one. This chain uses TRBV30 with TRBJ1-2, with 7 bases fitting TRBD1. Germline V gene lookup returns CDR1 GTSNPN and CDR2 SVGIG (reference sequence). V was clipped by 3 bases and J by 2 bases; unmatched bases: 18. The CDR3 loop spans 18 amino acids. CDR3 residues: CAWRVPRLQGPLNYGYTF. As DNA, the CDR3 is TGTGCCTGGAGGGTTCCCCGCTTACAGGGGCCGCTAAACTATGGCTACACCTTC.